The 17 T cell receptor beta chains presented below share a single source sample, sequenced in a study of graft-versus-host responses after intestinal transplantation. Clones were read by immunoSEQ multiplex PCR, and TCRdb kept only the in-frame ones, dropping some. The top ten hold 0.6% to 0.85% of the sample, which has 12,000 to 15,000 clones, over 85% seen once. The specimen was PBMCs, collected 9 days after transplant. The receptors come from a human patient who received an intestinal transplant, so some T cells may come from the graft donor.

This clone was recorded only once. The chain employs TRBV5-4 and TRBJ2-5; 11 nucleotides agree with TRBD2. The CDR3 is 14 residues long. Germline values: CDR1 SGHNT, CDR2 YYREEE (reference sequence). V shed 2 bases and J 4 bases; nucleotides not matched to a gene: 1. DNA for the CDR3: TGTGCCAGCAGCTTCCTAGCGGGAGGAGAGACCCAGTACTTC. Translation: CASSFLAGGETQYF.

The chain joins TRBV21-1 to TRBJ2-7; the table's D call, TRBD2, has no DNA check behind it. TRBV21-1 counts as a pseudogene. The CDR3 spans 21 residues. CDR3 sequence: CASSKVVRWILAPKQVYEQYF. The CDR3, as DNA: TGTGCCAGCAGCAAAGTGGTCAGATGGATACTAGCGCCCAAGCAGGTCTACGAGCAGTACTTC.

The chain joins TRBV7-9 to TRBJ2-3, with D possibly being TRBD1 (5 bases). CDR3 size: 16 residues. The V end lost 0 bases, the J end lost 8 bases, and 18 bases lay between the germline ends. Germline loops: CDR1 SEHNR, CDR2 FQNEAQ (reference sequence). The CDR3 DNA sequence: TGTGCCAGCAGCTTAGCGCAGGGAAGGGAAAGAGGTACGCAGTATTTT. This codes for CASSLAQGRERGTQYF.

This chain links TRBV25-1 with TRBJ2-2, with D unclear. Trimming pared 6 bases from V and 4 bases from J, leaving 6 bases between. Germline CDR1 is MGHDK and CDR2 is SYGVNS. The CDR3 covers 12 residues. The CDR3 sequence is CASRVFTGELFF. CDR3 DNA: TGTGCCAGCAGGGTTTTCACCGGGGAGCTGTTTTTT. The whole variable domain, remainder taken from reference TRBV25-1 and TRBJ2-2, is EADIYQTPRYLVIGTGKKITLECSQTMGHDKMYWYQQDPGMELHLIHYSYGVNSTEKGDLSSESTVSRIRTEHFPLTLESARPSHTSQYLCASRVFTGELFFGEGSRLTVL.

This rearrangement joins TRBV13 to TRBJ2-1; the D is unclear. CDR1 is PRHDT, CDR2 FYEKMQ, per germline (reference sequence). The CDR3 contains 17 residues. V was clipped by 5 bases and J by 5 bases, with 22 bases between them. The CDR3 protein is CASSPLRALGINNEQFF. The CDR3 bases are TGTGCCAGCAGCCCCCTTCGGGCTTTGGGTATCAACAATGAGCAGTTCTTC.

This CDR3 is CASSSLGGGGGYTF. CDR3 DNA sequence: TGTGCCAGCAGTTCCCTCGGAGGCGGAGGCGGCTACACCTTC. J is TRBJ1-2 and V is TRBV6-5, with D unresolved. The CDR3 length is 14 residues. Germline loops: CDR1 MNHEY, CDR2 SVGAGI. Trimming left V 4 bases short and J 8 bases short, with 17 bases between.

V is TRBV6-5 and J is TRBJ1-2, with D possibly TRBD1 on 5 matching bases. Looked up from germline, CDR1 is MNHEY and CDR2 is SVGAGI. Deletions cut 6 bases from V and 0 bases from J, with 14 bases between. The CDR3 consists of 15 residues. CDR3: CASSWRGWPNYGYTF. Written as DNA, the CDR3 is TGTGCCAGCAGCTGGCGGGGGTGGCCTAACTATGGCTACACCTTC.

CDR3 DNA: TGTGCCACCTTGCTCATTGGTAACTATGGCTACACCTTC. This encodes CATLLIGNYGYTF. The chain has TRBV28 and TRBJ1-2; D is uncertain. Germline V lookup: CDR1 MDHEN, CDR2 SYDVKM. V shed 10 bases and J shed 1 base, with 13 bases lying between them. The CDR3 has 13 residues.

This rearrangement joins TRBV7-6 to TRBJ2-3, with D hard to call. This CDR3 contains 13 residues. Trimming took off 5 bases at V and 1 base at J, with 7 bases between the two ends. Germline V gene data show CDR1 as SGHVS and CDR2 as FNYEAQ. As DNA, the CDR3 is TGTGCCAGCAGCAGCCGAGGCACAGATACGCAGTATTTT. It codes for CASSSRGTDTQYF.

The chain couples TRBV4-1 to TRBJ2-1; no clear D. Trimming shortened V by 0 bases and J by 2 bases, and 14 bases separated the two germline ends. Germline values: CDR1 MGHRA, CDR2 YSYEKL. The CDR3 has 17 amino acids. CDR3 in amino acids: CASSQEGPLGPYNEQFF. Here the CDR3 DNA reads TGCGCCAGCAGCCAAGAGGGCCCACTTGGACCCTACAATGAGCAGTTCTTC.

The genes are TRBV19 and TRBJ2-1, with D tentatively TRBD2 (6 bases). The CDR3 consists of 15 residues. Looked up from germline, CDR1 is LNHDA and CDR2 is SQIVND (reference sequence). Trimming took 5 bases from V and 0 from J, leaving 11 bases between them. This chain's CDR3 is CASSLAASSYNEQFF. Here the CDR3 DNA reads TGTGCCAGTAGTTTAGCGGCGAGCTCCTACAATGAGCAGTTCTTC.

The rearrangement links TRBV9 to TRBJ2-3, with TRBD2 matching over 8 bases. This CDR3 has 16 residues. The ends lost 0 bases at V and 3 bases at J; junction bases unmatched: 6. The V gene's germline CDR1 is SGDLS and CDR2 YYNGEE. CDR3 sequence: CASSVVPGLETDTQYF. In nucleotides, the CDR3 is TGTGCCAGCAGCGTAGTACCGGGACTAGAGACAGATACGCAGTATTTT.

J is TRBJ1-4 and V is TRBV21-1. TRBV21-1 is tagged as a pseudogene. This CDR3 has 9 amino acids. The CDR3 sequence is CASSFQLFF. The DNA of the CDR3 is TGTGCCAGCAGCTTTCAACTGTTTTTT.

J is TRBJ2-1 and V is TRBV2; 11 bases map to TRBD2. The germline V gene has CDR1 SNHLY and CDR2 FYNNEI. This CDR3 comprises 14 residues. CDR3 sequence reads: CANRIAGGYNEQFF. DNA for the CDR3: TGTGCAAATAGGATAGCGGGAGGGTACAATGAGCAGTTCTTC. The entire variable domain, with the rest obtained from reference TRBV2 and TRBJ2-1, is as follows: EPEVTQTPSHQVTQMGQEVILRCVPISNHLYFYWYRQILGQKVEFLVSFYNNEISEKSEIFDDQFSVERPDGSNFTLKIRSTKLEDSAMYFCANRIAGGYNEQFFGPGTRLTVL.

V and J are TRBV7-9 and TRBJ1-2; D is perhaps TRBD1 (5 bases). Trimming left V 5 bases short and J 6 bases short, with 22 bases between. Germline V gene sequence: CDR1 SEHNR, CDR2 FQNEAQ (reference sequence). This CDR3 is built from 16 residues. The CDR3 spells CASSVPGFADYDGYTF. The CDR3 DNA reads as TGTGCCAGCAGCGTACCAGGGTTCGCTGATTATGATGGCTACACCTTC.

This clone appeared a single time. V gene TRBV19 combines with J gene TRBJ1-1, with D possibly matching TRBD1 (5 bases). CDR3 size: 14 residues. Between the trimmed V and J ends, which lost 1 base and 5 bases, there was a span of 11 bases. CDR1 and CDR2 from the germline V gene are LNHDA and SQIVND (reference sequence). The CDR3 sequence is CASSIGQGRTEAFF. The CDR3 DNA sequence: TGTGCCAGTAGTATAGGCCAGGGAAGAACTGAAGCTTTCTTT. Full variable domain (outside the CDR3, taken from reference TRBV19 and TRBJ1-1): DGGITQSPKYLFRKEGQNVTLSCEQNLNHDAMYWYRQDPGQGLRLIYYSQIVNDFQKGDIAEGYSVSREKKESFPLTVTSAQKNPTAFYLCASSIGQGRTEAFFGQGTRLTVV.

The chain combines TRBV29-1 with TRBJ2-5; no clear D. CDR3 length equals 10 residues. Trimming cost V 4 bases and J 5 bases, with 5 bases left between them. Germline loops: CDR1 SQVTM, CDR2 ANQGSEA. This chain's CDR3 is CSVVVETQYF. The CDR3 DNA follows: TGCAGCGTTGTGGTGGAGACCCAGTACTTC.